Below are 12 T cell receptor beta chains sequenced from a single sample in a study of T cell responses to AZD1222 COVID-19 vaccine. Clones were read by immunoSEQ multiplex PCR, and TCRdb kept only the in-frame ones, dropping some. This table holds more than 65,000 clones, 75% to 90% found once. The sample in question was peripheral blood, obtained 28 days after the second AZD1222 dose. The source is an adult who received the AZD1222 COVID-19 vaccine.

In DNA, the CDR3 is TGCGCCAGCAGCTTGGAAGCTAGCGGGGAGCTGTTTTTT. Translated: CASSLEASGELFF. J is TRBJ2-2 and V is TRBV5-1; D not certain. The germline gives CDR1 SGHRS, CDR2 YFSETQ. The length of the CDR3 is 13 residues. V dropped 0 bases and J dropped 7 bases, with 7 bases sitting between them.

The chain combines TRBV6-6 with TRBJ2-5; D perhaps matches TRBD2 (7 bases). Looked up from germline, CDR1 is MNHNY and CDR2 is SVGAGI (reference sequence). The CDR3 extends over 14 amino acids. V was trimmed by 5 bases and J by 5 bases, leaving 15 bases between them. The CDR3 sequence is CASSGRGAGETQYF. DNA for the CDR3: TGTGCCAGCAGTGGCCGGGGGGCAGGGGAGACCCAGTACTTC.

The chain carries TRBV2 and TRBJ2-6; D is unclear. This CDR3 has 15 residues. Germline V gene data show CDR1 as SNHLY and CDR2 as FYNNEI. V lost 6 bases to trimming and J lost 2 bases, with 11 bases between them. The DNA of the CDR3 is TGTGCCAGCAGCCCCGGCCCAGCTGGGGCCAACGTCCTGACTTTC. Residues: CASSPGPAGANVLTF.

This chain joins TRBV28 and TRBJ1-2; possible D gene TRBD1, 6 bases. Germline values: CDR1 MDHEN, CDR2 SYDVKM. The V gene lost 6 bases and the J gene lost 7 bases, with 24 bases spanning the gap. This CDR3 is built from 16 residues. Here the CDR3 reads CASRTGTTSWASGYTF. The CDR3 coding sequence is TGTGCCAGCAGGACAGGAACAACCTCTTGGGCGTCTGGCTACACCTTC.

The chain couples TRBV9 to TRBJ1-4, with D perhaps matching TRBD1 (6 bases). This CDR3 has 15 residues. With 4 bases removed from V and 8 bases from J, the gap between germline ends came to 18 bases. In germline, CDR1 is SGDLS, CDR2 YYNGEE. CDR3 region: CASSSGPTQGEKLFF. Here the CDR3 DNA reads TGTGCCAGCAGCTCAGGGCCTACTCAGGGGGAAAAACTGTTTTTT.

This clone was counted between two and nine times. The rearrangement uses TRBV3-1 (or the pseudogene TRBV3-2) and TRBJ2-1, with D unresolved. The CDR3 has 15 residues. V was shortened by 6 bases and J by 2 bases, with 14 bases between the two germline ends. Germline V gene lookup returns CDR1 LGHDT and CDR2 YNNKEL (reference sequence). DNA of the CDR3: TGTGCCAGCAGTCCATTGGGTTGGGCCTACAATGAGCAGTTCTTC. As protein: CASSPLGWAYNEQFF.

This clone was recorded only once. The rearrangement joins TRBV19 to TRBJ2-3; 7 nucleotides line up with TRBD1. Looked up from germline, CDR1 is LNHDA and CDR2 is SQIVND (reference sequence). CDR3 size: 13 residues. J was trimmed by 2 bases and V by 7 bases; bases with no gene match: 3. CDR3 coding DNA: TGTGCCAGTATAGACAGGGCCACAGATACGCAGTATTTT. Residues: CASIDRATDTQYF.

The chain recombines TRBV7-9 with TRBJ1-3, with D perhaps TRBD1 (6 bases). This CDR3 is built from 15 residues. Germline lookup yields CDR1 SEHNR and CDR2 FQNEAQ (reference sequence). The germline V and J ends were trimmed by 1 base and 2 bases, with 9 bases remaining between them. The CDR3 spells CASSLDGQTGNTIYF. The CDR3, as DNA: TGTGCCAGCAGCTTAGACGGACAGACTGGAAACACCATATATTTT.

The rearrangement joins TRBV5-1 to TRBJ1-4, with 9 bases that match TRBD1. J lost 7 bases, V lost 0 bases, and 10 bases had no gene match. Per the germline V gene, CDR1 is SGHRS and CDR2 is YFSETQ. The CDR3 length is 17 residues. For the CDR3, the DNA is TGCGCCAGCAGCTTGGAAGGGTCCGGGACAGGGCTTGAAAAACTGTTTTTT. The encoded protein is CASSLEGSGTGLEKLFF.

V gene TRBV6-5 combines with J gene TRBJ1-1, with D tentatively TRBD1 (5 bases). The germline gives CDR1 MNHEY, CDR2 SVGAGI. The V and J ends lost 0 bases and 1 base respectively, with 6 bases between them. The CDR3 is made up of 14 amino acids. The chain's CDR3 is CASSYSGGNTEAFF. The CDR3 DNA reads TGTGCCAGCAGTTACTCGGGGGGGAACACTGAAGCTTTCTTT.

The genes are TRBV19 and TRBJ2-5; 12 bases align to TRBD2. V trimming: 4 bases; J trimming: 0 bases; junction bases outside the gene matches: 9. Germline values: CDR1 LNHDA, CDR2 SQIVND (reference sequence). The CDR3 is 18 residues long. The DNA for the CDR3 is TGTGCCAGTAGTAGGCCGACCACTAGCGGGGGGTACCAAGAGACCCAGTACTTC. Translating gives CASSRPTTSGGYQETQYF.

This sequence joins TRBV7-6 and TRBJ2-2, with 7 bases aligning to TRBD1. Germline CDR1 reads SGHVS; CDR2 reads FNYEAQ. V shed 2 bases and J 5 bases; nucleotides not matched to a gene: 14. The CDR3 length is 18 residues. The CDR3 region is CASSLLGDRSSTTGELFF. CDR3 nucleotide sequence: TGTGCCAGCAGCTTATTAGGGGACAGATCTAGCACAACCGGGGAGCTGTTTTTT.